Listed below are T cell receptor beta chains from one sample, sequenced in a study of blood T cell repertoires in COVID-19. Sequenced by immunoSEQ multiplex PCR; TCRdb stores in-frame clones only, minus some. This table holds 200,000 or so clones, roughly four fifths found once. Sequenced: peripheral blood. These receptors were taken from a woman aged 25 to 39 with acute or convalescent COVID-19. Both conserved end residues are part of each CDR3. A D gene is named only where the DNA matches it firmly. Only part of the rows carry a size: once, few, many, or a class if the clone is expanded.

clone_size,d_call,j_call,v_call,cdr3_nt,cdr3_aa
-,TRBD2,TRBJ2-4,TRBV12-3/TRBV12-4,TGTGCCAGCCGAGGACTAGTTACGAACATTCAGTACTTC,CASRGLVTNIQYF
once,-,TRBJ1-1,TRBV11-2,TGTGCCAGCAGCGTAAGAGCCGTTGAAGCTTTCTTT,CASSVRAVEAFF
-,TRBD2,TRBJ2-7,TRBV27,TGTGCCAGCAGTTTACGCGGTGGGAGGGCAACTGCCTACGAGCAGTACTTC,CASSLRGGRATAYEQYF
-,TRBD2,TRBJ2-3,TRBV9,TGTGCCAGCAGCGTAATTTCGGGGGGGCGAGCAGATACGCAGTATTTT,CASSVISGGRADTQYF
-,-,TRBJ1-5,TRBV6-2/TRBV6-3,TGTGCCAGCAGTTTGAGGAATCAGCCCCAGCATTTT,CASSLRNQPQHF
-,TRBD1,TRBJ1-5,TRBV19,TGTGCCAGTAGTATAACAGGGGGCAATCAGCCCCAGCATTTT,CASSITGGNQPQHF
-,TRBD1,TRBJ1-1,TRBV25-1,TGTGCCAGCCAACGGACAGGGAGGAACACTGAAGCTTTCTTT,CASQRTGRNTEAFF
-,TRBD2,TRBJ2-7,TRBV30,TGTGCCTATTTGGGGGGGTACGAGCAGTACTTC,CAYLGGYEQYF
once,-,TRBJ2-7,TRBV6-6,TGTGCCAGCAGCTTTCGGATACAGATCATTCCTTACGAGCAGTACTTC,CASSFRIQIIPYEQYF
-,-,TRBJ1-4,TRBV6-5,TGTGCCAGCAGTTGGACAGCTGTTAATGAAAAACTGTTTTTT,CASSWTAVNEKLFF
-,-,TRBJ1-4,TRBV5-1,TGCGCCAGCAGCGGAACAGGGTTTTACGCTGAAAAACTGTTTTTT,CASSGTGFYAEKLFF
-,TRBD1,TRBJ2-3,TRBV5-6,TGTGCCAGCAGCATACAGGGGACCCCTAGCACAGATACGCAGTATTTT,CASSIQGTPSTDTQYF
-,-,TRBJ2-7,TRBV4-1,TGCGCCAGCACCAGAAGGGTCCTTCAGGGAACGTCCTACGAGCAGTACTTC,CASTRRVLQGTSYEQYF
-,-,TRBJ2-1,TRBV5-4,TGTGCCAGCAGCACCGAGACGCGGGGTAATGAGCAGTTCTTC,CASSTETRGNEQFF
-,-,TRBJ1-1,TRBV20-1,TGCAGTGCTAGTCTGGGAGCGACGAACACTGAAGCTTTCTTT,CSASLGATNTEAFF
-,-,TRBJ1-1,TRBV24-1,TGTGCCACCAGTGATCCGACAGAAGGGAAATCCGAAGCTTTCTTT,CATSDPTEGKSEAFF
many,TRBD1,TRBJ1-1,TRBV5-4,TGTGCCAGCAGCTCGTCCCGGGACAGGAAAGCTTTCTTT,CASSSSRDRKAFF
-,-,TRBJ1-3,TRBV11-2,TGTGCCAGCAGCCATAACAGGGCTGGAAACACCATATATTTT,CASSHNRAGNTIYF
-,-,TRBJ2-1,TRBV5-4,TGTGCCAGCAGCTCTCGATTAGGGGGAGGGCCTGGGGAGCAGTTCTTC,CASSSRLGGGPGEQFF
-,TRBD1,TRBJ1-3,TRBV9,TGTGCCAGCAGCCCCGACAGGGGAATCTCTGGAAACACCATATATTTT,CASSPDRGISGNTIYF
-,-,TRBJ2-1,TRBV2,TGTGCCAGCAGTCTTCAGCGGGCAAACAATGAGCAGTTCTTC,CASSLQRANNEQFF
-,-,TRBJ2-3,TRBV7-2,TGTGCCAGCAGCACCAGGGTTTCAGATACGCAGTATTTT,CASSTRVSDTQYF
-,TRBD1,TRBJ1-2,TRBV29-1,TGCAGCGTCTCCTGGACGACAGGGGGGGACTATGGCTACACCTTC,CSVSWTTGGDYGYTF
-,-,TRBJ2-7,TRBV6-5,TGTGCCAGCAGTACCGCTCTTAGTTACGAGCAGTACTTC,CASSTALSYEQYF
-,TRBD2,TRBJ2-1,TRBV15,TGTGCCACCAGCAGAGACCCGGGACTAGCGGGAGGAAATGAGCAGTTCTTC,CATSRDPGLAGGNEQFF
-,-,TRBJ2-4,TRBV7-2,TGTGCCAGCAGCTTAATTGGCCAGATAAGAAACATTCAGTACTTC,CASSLIGQIRNIQYF
-,-,TRBJ2-7,TRBV18,TGTGCCAGCTCACCGGCCTCCTACGAGCAGTACTTC,CASSPASYEQYF
-,-,TRBJ1-2,TRBV27,TGTGCCAGCAGTTTACAGGGTTTCTATGGCTACACCTTC,CASSLQGFYGYTF
-,-,TRBJ2-2,TRBV5-1,TGCGCCAGCAGCGCCGGCACAGGGTTCCCGAACACCGGGGAGCTGTTTTTT,CASSAGTGFPNTGELFF
-,TRBD1,TRBJ1-4,TRBV16,TGTGCCAGCAGCGAGCGACAGGGGGTTGGTGAAAAACTGTTTTTT,CASSERQGVGEKLFF
-,TRBD1,TRBJ1-4,TRBV6-5,TGTGCCAGCAGTTACGGGACAGGGCTTGAAAAACTGTTTTTT,CASSYGTGLEKLFF
-,TRBD1,TRBJ1-3,TRBV11-2,TGTGCCAGCAGTTCCCAGGGGGGCCCTGGAAACACCATATATTTT,CASSSQGGPGNTIYF
once,TRBD2,TRBJ2-2,TRBV7-2,TGTGCCAGCAGCTTAGGCAGGCGGGAGGCAATCACCGGGGAGCTGTTTTTT,CASSLGRREAITGELFF
-,-,TRBJ2-1,TRBV20-1,TGCAGTGCTAGTTTGGTCGCTAGCCATGAGCAGTTCTTC,CSASLVASHEQFF
-,TRBD2,TRBJ2-1,TRBV4-3,TGCGCCAGCAGCCAAGAGGCTAGCGGGAGGCGGGATGAGCAGTTCTTC,CASSQEASGRRDEQFF
-,TRBD2,TRBJ2-1,TRBV7-8,TGTGCCAGCAGCACCATTAGCGGGGGGGCCTACAATGAGCAGTTCTTC,CASSTISGGAYNEQFF
-,TRBD2,TRBJ2-5,TRBV4-2,TGTGCCAGCAGCCAAGCCAGCGGGAGGGCCTCAGAGACCCAGTACTTC,CASSQASGRASETQYF
-,TRBD1,TRBJ1-2,TRBV5-1,TGCGCCAGCAGCTTGACAGGGGGTGATACGGGCTACACCTTC,CASSLTGGDTGYTF
-,-,TRBJ2-3,TRBV6-1,TGTGCCAGCAGTGAGCCCACAGCGGGTGATACGCAGTATTTT,CASSEPTAGDTQYF
-,-,TRBJ1-1,TRBV21-1,TGTGCCAGCAGCAATCGACCTAACGGGTCAAACACTGAAGCTTTCTTT,CASSNRPNGSNTEAFF
-,TRBD2,TRBJ2-7,TRBV24-1,TGTGCCACCAGTGAACTCGGGACTAGCGGGGGCCCATCCTACGAGCAGTACTTC,CATSELGTSGGPSYEQYF
-,TRBD1,TRBJ1-6,TRBV10-3,TGTGCCATCAGTGAGGAACGGACAGGGGGTAATTCACCCCTCCACTTT,CAISEERTGGNSPLHF
-,TRBD1,TRBJ1-2,TRBV18,TGTGCCAGCTCACGAGATAGGACAGGGGAACTCTATGGCTACACCTTC,CASSRDRTGELYGYTF
-,-,TRBJ1-2,TRBV30,TGTGCCTGGAGTGTACCAGGGCTGGCCTTC,CAWSVPGLAF
many,-,TRBJ1-2,TRBV27,TGTGCCAGCAGTCCCCTTCAGGGGTTATATGGCTACACCTTC,CASSPLQGLYGYTF
-,-,TRBJ1-5,TRBV6-6,TGTGCCAGCAAAGCCGGGCAGCCCCAGCATTTT,CASKAGQPQHF
-,TRBD1,TRBJ1-2,TRBV7-9,TGTGCCAGCAGCTTAGAGACAGGGTACGATGGCTACACCTTC,CASSLETGYDGYTF